The 19 T cell receptor beta chains presented below share a single source sample, sequenced in a study of shared clonotypes between healthy human individuals. Naive CD8 cells comprised CD45RO-negative, CCR7-positively selected cells, excluding terminally differentiated effector memory CD45RA+ cells. The table came from immunoSEQ multiplex PCR; TCRdb's copy has only in-frame clones and leaves some out. The sample lists around 2.1 million clones; 85% to 95% were seen once. The sequenced material came from naive CD8+ T cells from PBMCs. These TCRs come from a young man in good health. Some clones in this sample may be carry-over from other donors' samples.

This chain uses TRBV9 with TRBJ2-7; 11 bases match TRBD2. This CDR3 comprises 14 residues. With V trimmed by 3 bases and J by 6 bases, 5 bases remained unmatched. CDR1 SGDLS and CDR2 YYNGEE come from the germline V gene. CDR3 amino acids: CASSASLAGAEQYF. Written as DNA, the CDR3 is TGTGCCAGCAGCGCATCACTAGCGGGAGCCGAGCAGTACTTC.

CDR3 coding DNA: TGTGCCAGTGGCAAAGACAGCTCCAGCAATCAGCCCCAGCATTTT. It is translated as CASGKDSSSNQPQHF. V and J are TRBV19 and TRBJ1-5; tentatively, D is TRBD1 (5 bases). Trimming took off 8 bases at V and 1 base at J, with 15 bases between the two ends. Germline V gene data show CDR1 as LNHDA and CDR2 as SQIVND (reference sequence). The CDR3 length is 15 residues.

The rearrangement joins TRBV5-6 to TRBJ2-1, with D tentatively TRBD2 (5 bases). V dropped 2 bases and J dropped 9 bases, with 9 bases sitting between them. The CDR3 covers 12 residues. Germline loops: CDR1 SGHDT, CDR2 YYEEEE. The CDR3 protein is CASSFLGSEQFF. In nucleotides, the CDR3 is TGTGCCAGCAGCTTCCTAGGGAGTGAGCAGTTCTTC.

The V gene is TRBV28, the J gene TRBJ2-7; TRBD1 might be the D (5 bases). There are 14 residues in the CDR3. Trimming took 8 bases from V and 3 from J, leaving 17 bases between them. Germline-derived CDR1 and CDR2 are MDHEN and SYDVKM. In DNA, the CDR3 is TGTGCCAGCCGGCCGCTGACAGATTACTACGAGCAGTACTTC. Encoded protein: CASRPLTDYYEQYF.

The V and J genes are TRBV29-1 and TRBJ2-5; D is unclear. There are 11 residues in the CDR3. V was clipped by 7 bases and J by 2 bases, with 8 bases between them. The germline CDR1 and CDR2 sequences are SQVTM and ANQGSEA. The CDR3: CSGLLQETQYF. The CDR3 DNA reads TGCAGCGGACTTCTACAAGAGACCCAGTACTTC.

V and J are TRBV11-2 and TRBJ1-3; D is perhaps TRBD1 (5 bases). The CDR3 has 14 residues. Between the trimmed V and J ends, which lost 4 bases and 2 bases, there was a span of 9 bases. Germline-derived CDR1 and CDR2 are SGHAT and FQNNGV. The CDR3 DNA reads TGTGCCAGCAGCTACGAACAGGCTGGAAACACCATATATTTT. Translated, it gives CASSYEQAGNTIYF.

The chain combines TRBV28 with TRBJ2-7, with 7 bases that match TRBD1. The V and J ends lost 5 bases and 5 bases, in that order; junction bases with no gene match: 12. The germline V gene has CDR1 MDHEN and CDR2 SYDVKM. The length of the CDR3 is 15 residues. The CDR3 sequence: CASSPLTGVPNEQYF. In DNA, the CDR3 is TGTGCCAGCAGTCCTTTAACAGGGGTACCTAACGAGCAGTACTTC.

The rearrangement uses TRBV6-5 and TRBJ2-2, with D perhaps matching TRBD2 (5 bases). This CDR3 contains 12 residues. The germline CDR1 and CDR2 sequences are MNHEY and SVGAGI. V was shortened by 10 bases and J by 3 bases, with 9 bases between the two germline ends. CDR3 amino acids: CATSGYTGELFF. In nucleotides, the CDR3 is TGTGCCACAAGCGGATACACCGGGGAGCTGTTTTTT.

The chain carries TRBV4-2 and TRBJ2-1, with 11 bases lining up with TRBD2. CDR3 length: 18 residues. Losses at the gene ends were 3 bases for V and 2 bases for J; bases not matched to a gene: 9. The germline CDR1 and CDR2 sequences are LGHNA and YNFKEQ. CDR3 loop: CASSQGTSGLSAYNEQFF. The DNA of the CDR3 is TGTGCCAGCAGCCAGGGGACTAGCGGATTATCCGCCTACAATGAGCAGTTCTTC.

This sequence joins TRBV27 and TRBJ2-7; 9 nucleotides agree with TRBD2. This CDR3 comprises 15 residues. Per germline, CDR1 MNHEY and CDR2 SMNVEV (reference sequence). V lost 1 base and J lost 2; bases outside the gene matches: 3. The CDR3 DNA follows: TGTGCCAGCAGTTTATTTCGCGGGAGGGCCTACGAGCAGTACTTC. This translates into CASSLFRGRAYEQYF.

This clone was detected once. This chain joins TRBV19 and TRBJ1-1, with TRBD1 as a possible D gene (5 bases). CDR3 size: 16 residues. Per germline, CDR1 LNHDA and CDR2 SQIVND (reference sequence). The V and J ends lost 0 bases and 5 bases respectively, with 16 bases between them. Here the CDR3 DNA reads TGTGCCAGTAGTATAGAGGGGACCCGGTTTAATACTGAAGCTTTCTTT. Translating gives CASSIEGTRFNTEAFF.

V is TRBV7-2 and J is TRBJ1-1; a possible D gene is TRBD1 (5 bases). Trimming cost V 1 base and J 8 bases, with 23 bases left between them. Per germline, CDR1 SGHTA and CDR2 FQGNSA. The CDR3 spans 17 residues. CDR3 sequence reads: CASSLVGGAQGPSEAFF. In DNA form, the CDR3 reads TGTGCCAGCAGCTTAGTAGGAGGGGCGCAAGGCCCCTCCGAAGCTTTCTTT.

The sample holds one count of this clone. The chain couples TRBV7-9 to TRBJ1-2; D not certain. The CDR3 spans 16 residues. The germline CDR1 and CDR2 sequences are SEHNR and FQNEAQ (reference sequence). The V end lost 1 base, the J end lost 1 base, and 13 bases lay between the germline ends. DNA of the CDR3: TGTGCCAGCAGCTTAGTTGCGCGGGAGCTTAACTATGGCTACACCTTC. It translates to CASSLVARELNYGYTF.

The chain links TRBV7-9 to TRBJ2-7; 7 nucleotides line up with TRBD2. V shed 0 bases, J shed 0 bases, and the junction held 8 bases outside the gene matches. The germline gives CDR1 SEHNR, CDR2 FQNEAQ (reference sequence). The CDR3 loop spans 17 amino acids. CDR3 in amino acids: CASSLARLADYSYEQYF. In DNA, the CDR3 is TGTGCCAGCAGCTTAGCGAGGCTAGCGGATTACTCCTACGAGCAGTACTTC.

The J gene is TRBJ2-7, the V gene TRBV9, with 8 positions matching TRBD1. From germline, CDR1 is SGDLS and CDR2 YYNGEE. The trim removed 0 bases at V and 2 bases at J, leaving 7 bases unmatched. The CDR3 is 16 amino acids. The DNA for the CDR3 is TGTGCCAGCAGCGTAGATAGGGACAGGCGGCCCTACGAGCAGTACTTC. Encoded protein: CASSVDRDRRPYEQYF.

Only one count was recorded for this clone. This rearrangement joins TRBV5-1 to TRBJ2-1, with 7 bases lining up with TRBD2. The CDR3 is 14 amino acids. The V gene end was trimmed by 1 base and the J gene end by 6 bases; junction bases not matched to a gene: 4. Germline lookup yields CDR1 SGHRS and CDR2 YFSETQ. The CDR3, as DNA: TGCGCCAGCAGCTTGCGGGAGGCCCTCAATGAGCAGTTCTTC. It specifies CASSLREALNEQFF.

The rearrangement joins TRBV19 to TRBJ2-5; unclear D gene. The CDR3 extends over 14 amino acids. The V gene's germline CDR1 is LNHDA and CDR2 SQIVND (reference sequence). The V end lost 3 bases, the J end lost 3 bases, and 11 bases lay between the germline ends. The chain's CDR3 is CASSIKGLEETQYF. The CDR3 bases are TGTGCCAGTAGTATTAAGGGTCTTGAAGAGACCCAGTACTTC.

Of note for this clone: The same CDR3 is also encoded by other DNA sequences in this sample. V and J are TRBV7-9 and TRBJ2-3, with no clear D. The CDR3 consists of 14 residues. The V gene lost 5 bases and the J gene lost 3 bases, with 12 bases spanning the gap. Germline CDR1 is SEHNR and CDR2 is FQNEAQ (reference sequence). The CDR3 sequence is CASSPGPGTDTQYF. In DNA form, the CDR3 reads TGTGCCAGCAGCCCAGGACCCGGGACAGATACGCAGTATTTT.

This clone occurred a few times. Other DNA sequences in this specimen translate into the identical CDR3. V is TRBV25-1 and J is TRBJ2-1, with D perhaps matching TRBD2 (5 bases). Trimming pared 2 bases from V and 6 bases from J, leaving 8 bases between. Germline CDR1 and CDR2: MGHDK and SYGVNS. There are 13 residues in the CDR3. The CDR3 sequence is CASSELGGNEQFF. CDR3 in DNA: TGTGCCAGCAGTGAACTCGGAGGCAATGAGCAGTTCTTC.